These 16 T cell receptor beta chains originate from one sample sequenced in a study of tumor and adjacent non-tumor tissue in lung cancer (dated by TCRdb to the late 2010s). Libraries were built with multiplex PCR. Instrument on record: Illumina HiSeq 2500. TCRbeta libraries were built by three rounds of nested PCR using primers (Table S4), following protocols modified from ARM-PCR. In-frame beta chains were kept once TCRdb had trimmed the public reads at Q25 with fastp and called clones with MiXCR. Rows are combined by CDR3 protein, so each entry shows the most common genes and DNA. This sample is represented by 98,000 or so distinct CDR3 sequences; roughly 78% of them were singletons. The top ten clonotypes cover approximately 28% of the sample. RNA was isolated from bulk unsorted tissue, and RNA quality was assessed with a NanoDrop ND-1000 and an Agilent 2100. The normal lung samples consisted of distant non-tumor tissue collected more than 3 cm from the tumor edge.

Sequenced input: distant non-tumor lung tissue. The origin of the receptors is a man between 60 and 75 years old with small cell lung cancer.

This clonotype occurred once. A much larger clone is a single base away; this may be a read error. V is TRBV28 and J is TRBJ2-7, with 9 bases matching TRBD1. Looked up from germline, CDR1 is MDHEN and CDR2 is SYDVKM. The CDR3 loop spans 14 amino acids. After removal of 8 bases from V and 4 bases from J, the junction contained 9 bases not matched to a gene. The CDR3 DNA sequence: TGTGCCAGCGGGTACAGGGGGCGGCTGTACGAGCAGTACTTC. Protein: CASGYRGRLYEQYF.

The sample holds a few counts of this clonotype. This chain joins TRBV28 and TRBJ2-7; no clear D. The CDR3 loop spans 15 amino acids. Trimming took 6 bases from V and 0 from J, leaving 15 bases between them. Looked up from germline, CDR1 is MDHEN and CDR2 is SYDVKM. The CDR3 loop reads CASSSILNSSYEQYF. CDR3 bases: TGTGCCAGCAGCTCGATTTTAAACAGCTCCTACGAGCAGTACTTC.

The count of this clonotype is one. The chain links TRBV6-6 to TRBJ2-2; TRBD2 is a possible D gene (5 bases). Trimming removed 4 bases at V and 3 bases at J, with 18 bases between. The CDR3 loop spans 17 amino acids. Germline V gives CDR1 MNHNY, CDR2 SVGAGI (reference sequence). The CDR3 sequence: CASSSSAGSADTGELFF. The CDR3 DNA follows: TGTGCCAGCAGTTCCTCGGCGGGTTCCGCGGACACCGGGGAGCTGTTTTTT.

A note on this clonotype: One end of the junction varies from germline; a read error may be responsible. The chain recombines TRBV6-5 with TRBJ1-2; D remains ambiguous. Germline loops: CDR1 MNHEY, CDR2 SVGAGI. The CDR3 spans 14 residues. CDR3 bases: TGTGCCAGCAGTTACGGACTGGGAAAATATGGCTACAACTTC. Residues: CASSYGLGKYGYNF.

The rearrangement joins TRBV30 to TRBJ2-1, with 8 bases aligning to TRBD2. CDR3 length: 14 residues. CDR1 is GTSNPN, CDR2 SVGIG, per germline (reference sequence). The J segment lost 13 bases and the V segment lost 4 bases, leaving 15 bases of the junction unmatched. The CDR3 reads CAWKAIAGSGDQFF. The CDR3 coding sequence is TGTGCCTGGAAGGCGATAGCGGGAAGTGGTGATCAGTTCTTC.

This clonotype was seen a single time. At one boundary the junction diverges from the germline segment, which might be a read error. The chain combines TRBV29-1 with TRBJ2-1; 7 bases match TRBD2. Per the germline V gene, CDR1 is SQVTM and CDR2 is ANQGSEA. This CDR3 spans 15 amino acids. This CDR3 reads CSVELAGNPYNEHFF. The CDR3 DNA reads TGCAGCGTCGAATTAGCGGGCAATCCCTACAATGAGCACTTCTTT.

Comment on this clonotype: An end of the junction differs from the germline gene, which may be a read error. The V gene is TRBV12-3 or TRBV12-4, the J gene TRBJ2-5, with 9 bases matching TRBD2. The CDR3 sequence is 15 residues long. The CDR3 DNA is TGTGGCAACAGTCCCTATAGCGGGGGACAAGGGACCCAGTACTTC. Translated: CGNSPYSGGQGTQYF.

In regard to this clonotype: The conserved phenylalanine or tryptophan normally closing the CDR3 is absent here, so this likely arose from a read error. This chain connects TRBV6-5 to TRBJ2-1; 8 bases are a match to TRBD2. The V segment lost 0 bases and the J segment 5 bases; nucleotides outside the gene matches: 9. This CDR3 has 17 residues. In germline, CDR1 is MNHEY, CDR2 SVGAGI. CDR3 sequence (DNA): TGTGCCAGCAGTTACTCGATTTGGGAACTAGCGGACAATGAGCAGTTCTTA. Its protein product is CASSYSIWELADNEQFL.

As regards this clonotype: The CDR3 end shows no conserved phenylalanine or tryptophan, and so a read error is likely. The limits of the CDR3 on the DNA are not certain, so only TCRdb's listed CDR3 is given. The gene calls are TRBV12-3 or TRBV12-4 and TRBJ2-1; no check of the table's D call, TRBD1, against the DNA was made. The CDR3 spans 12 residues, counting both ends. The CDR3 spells CVSSLGAEVQFI.

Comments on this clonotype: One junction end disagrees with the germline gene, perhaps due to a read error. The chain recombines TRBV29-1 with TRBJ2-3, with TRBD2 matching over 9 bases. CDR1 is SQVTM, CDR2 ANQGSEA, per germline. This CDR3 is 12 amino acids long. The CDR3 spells CSVAVQREVKYF. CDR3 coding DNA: TGCAGTGTTGCCGTCCAGCGGGAGGTGAAGTATTTT.

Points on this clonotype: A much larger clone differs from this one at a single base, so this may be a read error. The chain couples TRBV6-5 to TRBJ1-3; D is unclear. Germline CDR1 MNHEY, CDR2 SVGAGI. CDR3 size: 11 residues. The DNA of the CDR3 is TGTGCCAGCAGTTACCGAAACACCTTATATTTT. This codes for CASSYRNTLYF.

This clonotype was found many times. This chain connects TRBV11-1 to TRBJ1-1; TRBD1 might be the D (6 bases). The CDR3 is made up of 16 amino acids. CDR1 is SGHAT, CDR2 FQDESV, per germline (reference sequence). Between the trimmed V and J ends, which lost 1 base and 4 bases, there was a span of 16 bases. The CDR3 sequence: CASSLGAGALITEAFF. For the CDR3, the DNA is TGTGCCAGCAGCTTAGGGGCAGGGGCCCTGATCACTGAAGCTTTCTTT. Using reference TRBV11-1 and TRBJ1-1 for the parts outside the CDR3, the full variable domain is EAEVAQSPRYKITEKSQAVAFWCDPISGHATLYWYRQILGQGPELLVQFQDESVVDDSQLPKDRFSAERLKGVDSTLKIQPAELGDSAMYLCASSLGAGALITEAFFGQGTRLTVV.

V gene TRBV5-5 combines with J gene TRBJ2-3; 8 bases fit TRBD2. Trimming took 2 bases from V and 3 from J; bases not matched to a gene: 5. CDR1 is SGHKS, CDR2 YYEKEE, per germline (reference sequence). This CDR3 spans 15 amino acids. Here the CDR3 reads CASSFSGIVTDTQYF. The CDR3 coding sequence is TGTGCCAGCAGCTTTAGCGGGATTGTAACAGATACGCAGTATTTT.

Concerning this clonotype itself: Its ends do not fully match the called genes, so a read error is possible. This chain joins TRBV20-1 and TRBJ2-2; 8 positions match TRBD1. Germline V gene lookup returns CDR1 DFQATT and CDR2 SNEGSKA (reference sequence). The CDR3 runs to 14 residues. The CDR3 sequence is CSARDGDRSLELLF. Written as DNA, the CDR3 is TGCAGTGCTAGAGACGGGGACAGGTCTTTGGAGCTGTTATTT.

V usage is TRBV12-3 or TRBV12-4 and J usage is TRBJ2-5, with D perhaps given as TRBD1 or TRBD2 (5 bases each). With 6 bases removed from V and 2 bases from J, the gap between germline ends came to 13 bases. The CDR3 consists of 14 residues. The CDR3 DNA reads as TGTGCCAGCAGACAAGGGACGGAACAAGAGACCCAGTACTTC. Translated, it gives CASRQGTEQETQYF.

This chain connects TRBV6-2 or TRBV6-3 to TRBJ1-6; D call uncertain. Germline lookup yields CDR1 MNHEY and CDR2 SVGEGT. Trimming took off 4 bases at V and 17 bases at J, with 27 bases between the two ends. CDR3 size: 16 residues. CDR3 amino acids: CASSFHSGSYNSPFHF. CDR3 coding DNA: TGTGCCAGCAGTTTCCACTCCGGCTCCTATAATTCGCCCTTCCACTTT.